Listed below are T cell receptor beta chains from one sample, sequenced in a study of vaccination effects on CD4 cells after COVID-19. No cognate antigen is known for these TCRs. Method: immunoSEQ multiplex PCR; TCRdb's copy keeps in-frame clones and lacks some. Of 37,000 or so clones listed, about 70% are singletons. The sample consisted of CD4+ T cells from PBMCs cultured without peptide, taken after COVID-19 vaccination. The origin of the receptors is a human donor who received a COVID-19 vaccine. Both conserved end residues are part of each CDR3. The D gene is left open where the match is weak. Clone size is stated in some rows and not others, as once, few, many or a class when expanded.

CASSIEWGAHREQYF,TGTGCCAGTAGTATAGAGTGGGGGGCGCATCGGGAGCAGTACTTC,-,TRBV19,-,TRBJ2-7
CASSLSGRRTDTQYF,TGTGCCAGCAGCCTTAGCGGGAGAAGGACAGATACGCAGTATTTT,TRBD2,TRBV5-4,-,TRBJ2-3
CASSSGTGNTIYF,TGTGCCAGCAGTTCGGGGACAGGAAACACCATATATTTT,-,TRBV27,-,TRBJ1-3
CALGEAVSSYNSPLHF,TGTGCCTTGGGGGAGGCAGTTAGCTCCTATAATTCACCCCTCCACTTT,-,TRBV7-9,-,TRBJ1-6
CASSDSSGSGNEQFF,TGTGCCAGCAGTGACTCTAGCGGGAGCGGGAATGAGCAGTTCTTC,TRBD2,TRBV6-4,-,TRBJ2-1
CASSLEPHRVDNSPLHF,TGCGCCAGCAGCTTGGAGCCTCACAGGGTAGACAATTCACCCCTCCACTTT,-,TRBV5-1,few,TRBJ1-6
CASSPRRGNYGYTF,TGCGCCAGCAGCCCCCGTCGGGGTAACTATGGCTACACCTTC,-,TRBV5-1,-,TRBJ1-2
CSVALGRGNEQFF,TGCAGCGTTGCCCTCGGGAGAGGAAATGAGCAGTTCTTC,-,TRBV29-1,-,TRBJ2-1
CSANGGSGKLFF,TGCAGCGCCAACGGGGGGTCCGGAAAACTGTTTTTT,-,TRBV29-1,few,TRBJ1-4
CASSQDEGLAAYEQYF,TGTGCCAGCAGCCAAGATGAAGGACTAGCGGCCTACGAGCAGTACTTC,TRBD2,TRBV4-2,-,TRBJ2-7
CASSLGRRGFNEAFF,TGTGCCAGCAGCTTAGGGCGGAGGGGGTTTAATGAAGCTTTCTTT,-,TRBV7-9,-,TRBJ1-1
CASRFELAGYETQYF,TGTGCAAGTCGCTTCGAACTAGCGGGGTACGAGACCCAGTACTTC,-,TRBV12-2,-,TRBJ2-5
CASSFNRGTYNEQFF,TGCGCCAGCAGCTTCAACAGGGGGACCTACAATGAGCAGTTCTTC,TRBD1,TRBV5-1,-,TRBJ2-1
CASGLVVTSGRTDTQYF,TGTGCTAGTGGTTTGGTAGTAACTAGCGGGAGGACAGATACGCAGTATTTT,TRBD2,TRBV12-5,-,TRBJ2-3
CASSLPSTGLRLNTEAFF,TGTGCCAGCAGTTTACCATCGACAGGGCTCCGCTTGAACACTGAAGCTTTCTTT,TRBD1,TRBV6-2/TRBV6-3,-,TRBJ1-1
CASSLAASGSSYEQYF,TGTGCCAGCAGCTTAGCGGCTAGCGGGAGCTCCTACGAGCAGTACTTC,TRBD2,TRBV7-2,-,TRBJ2-7